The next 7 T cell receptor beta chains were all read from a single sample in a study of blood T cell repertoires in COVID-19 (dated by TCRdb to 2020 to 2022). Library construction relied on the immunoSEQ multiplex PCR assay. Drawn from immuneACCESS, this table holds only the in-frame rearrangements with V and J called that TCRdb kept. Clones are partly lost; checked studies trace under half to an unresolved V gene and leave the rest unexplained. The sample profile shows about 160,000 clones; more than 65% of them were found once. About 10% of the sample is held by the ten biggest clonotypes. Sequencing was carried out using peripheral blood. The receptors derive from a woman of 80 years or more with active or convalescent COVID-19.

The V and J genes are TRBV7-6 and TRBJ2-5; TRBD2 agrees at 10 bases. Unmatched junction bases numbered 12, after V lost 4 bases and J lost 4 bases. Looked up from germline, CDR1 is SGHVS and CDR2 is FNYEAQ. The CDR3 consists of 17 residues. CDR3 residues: CASSYTSGRASGETQYF. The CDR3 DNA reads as TGTGCCAGCAGCTATACAAGCGGGAGGGCCTCGGGAGAGACCCAGTACTTC.

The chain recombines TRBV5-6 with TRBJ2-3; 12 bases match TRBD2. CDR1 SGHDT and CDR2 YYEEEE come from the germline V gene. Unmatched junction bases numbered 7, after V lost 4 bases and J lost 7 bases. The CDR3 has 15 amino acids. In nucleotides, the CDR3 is TGTGCCAGCAGCCAAATGACTAGCGGGGGTAATACGCAGTATTTT. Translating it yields CASSQMTSGGNTQYF.

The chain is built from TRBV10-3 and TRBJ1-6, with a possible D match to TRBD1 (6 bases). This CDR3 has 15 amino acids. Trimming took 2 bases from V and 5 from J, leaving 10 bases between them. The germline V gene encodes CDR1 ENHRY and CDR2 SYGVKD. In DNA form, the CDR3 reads TGTGCCATCAGTGAGCAGCCAGGGGATAATTCACCCCTCCACTTT. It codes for CAISEQPGDNSPLHF.

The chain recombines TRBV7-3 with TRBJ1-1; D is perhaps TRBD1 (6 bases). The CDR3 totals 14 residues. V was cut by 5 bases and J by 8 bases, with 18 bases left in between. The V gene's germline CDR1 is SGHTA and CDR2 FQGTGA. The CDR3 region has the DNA TGTGCCAGCAGCCCCCGGTCGGGGGGCATAGAAGCTTTCTTT. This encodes CASSPRSGGIEAFF.

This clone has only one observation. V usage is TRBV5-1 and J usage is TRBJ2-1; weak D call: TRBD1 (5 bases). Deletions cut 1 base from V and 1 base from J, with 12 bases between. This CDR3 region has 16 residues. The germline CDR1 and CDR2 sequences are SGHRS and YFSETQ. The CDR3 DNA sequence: TGCGCCAGCAGCTTGCAGGGCCAGGGATCCTACAATGAGCAGTTCTTC. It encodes CASSLQGQGSYNEQFF. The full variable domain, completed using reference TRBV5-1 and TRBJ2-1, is KAGVTQTPRYLIKTRGQQVTLSCSPISGHRSVSWYQQTPGQGLQFLFEYFSETQRNKGNFPGRFSGRQFSNSRSEMNVSTLELGDSALYLCASSLQGQGSYNEQFFGPGTRLTVL.

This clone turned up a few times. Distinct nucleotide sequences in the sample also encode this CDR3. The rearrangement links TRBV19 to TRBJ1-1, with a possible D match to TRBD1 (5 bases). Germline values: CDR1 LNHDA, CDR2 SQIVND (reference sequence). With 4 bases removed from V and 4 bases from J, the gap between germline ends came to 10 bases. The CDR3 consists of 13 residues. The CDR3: CASSTGLGTEAFF. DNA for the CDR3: TGTGCCAGTAGTACAGGGTTGGGCACTGAAGCTTTCTTT.

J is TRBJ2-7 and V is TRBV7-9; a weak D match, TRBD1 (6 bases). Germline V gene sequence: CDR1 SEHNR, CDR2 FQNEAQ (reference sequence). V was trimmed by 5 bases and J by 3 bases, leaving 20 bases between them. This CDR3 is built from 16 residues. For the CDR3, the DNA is TGTGCCAGCAGCACCTCACCCGGGACAATGAACTACGAGCAGTACTTC. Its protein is CASSTSPGTMNYEQYF.